This entry concerns a single TCR beta chain. This clonotype came up many times. The antigen it recognizes is unknown. No quality values exist for individual bases; no much larger clone is one base distant. This entry belongs to a study of regulatory T cells in long-lasting Graves disease (dated by TCRdb to the early 2020s). Looking at the study overall: In the newly diagnosed Graves' disease group, patients had been taking antithyroid drugs for less than 3 months. Patients with persistent Graves' disease were compared with patients with newly diagnosed Graves' disease using TCR sequencing and RNA sequencing of peripheral blood. The study took place in China and was registered as a clinical trial. A total of about 33 samples underwent TCR sequencing, from some 13 patients with persistent Graves' disease and some 20 patients with newly diagnosed Graves' disease. The investigation overall reported the following: Only the TCR beta chain was sequenced and analyzed. As a limitation, the authors acknowledged that the small sample size may reduce accuracy. Patients with persistent disease shared more public clonotypes (about 2,500) than newly diagnosed patients did (966). Because the primary lesion, thyroid tissue, could not be accessed, the study looked at peripheral blood alone. TRBV28, TRBJ1-2 and TRBJ2-5 were preferentially used in persistent disease, while TRBV20-1 and TRBJ2-1 were favored in newly diagnosed disease. Compared with newly diagnosed patients, patients with persistent Graves' disease had lower TCR Shannon entropy and fewer highly expanded clones, which suggests clonal expansion.

Read against the paper, the sample's time point label means: newly diagnosed GD, antithyroid drugs for less than 3 months. For both TCR sequencing and RNA sequencing, RNA was extracted from PBMCs using TRIzol. Graves' disease was diagnosed according to American Thyroid Association guidelines. The patients came from an endocrinology department in Xi'an, China. Each patient gave around 9 milliliters of peripheral blood, collected in an EDTA anticoagulant tube. PBMCs were isolated by Ficoll Paque Plus density gradient separation without further T cell sorting. An Agilent 2100 Bioanalyzer and agarose gel were used to assess RNA quality, and a NanoDrop 2000 was used to measure RNA concentration. The CDR3 sequence holds 15 residues, the cysteine and phenylalanine included. Of all the DNA, just the CDR3 is kept, 45 bases in frame from base 1. The V end gives up 6 bases and the J end 5 bases, leaving 9 bases in the junction not matched to a gene.

Preparation of the library involved multiplex PCR. The sample was run on an Illumina HiSeq 4000. To build TCR beta libraries, CDR3 regions were amplified by Arm-PCR using iRepertoire HTBI primers. Gel purification was performed on PCR products prior to sequencing. The source study handled its data this way. A total of under 80 TRBV and approximately 13 TRBJ segments were identified across samples and were used for gene usage analysis of CDR3 amino acid clonotypes. Filtered high-quality paired reads were merged into contigs using COPE and FqMerger. BLAST was used to align contigs to IMGT TRBV, TRBD and TRBJ reference genes, with CDR3 defined following IMGT. Clonotypes above 0.1% frequency were classified as highly expanded clones. Shannon entropy served as the measure of repertoire diversity, while the Gini coefficient captured V-J evenness. Public clonotypes were defined as clonotypes shared by more than one individual. The public reads were quality trimmed at Q25 with fastp and then assembled into clones with MiXCR by TCRdb, keeping productive beta chains. Records with the same CDR3 protein are collapsed into one entry carrying the most frequent genes and DNA. The V and J calls here are based on TCRdb, not the publication. Across this sample there are roughly 400,000 distinct CDR3 sequences, with about 15% seen only once. The ten largest clones take up under 9% of the sample.

These data were also reused for a study on T cells in Graves' hyperthyroidism and ophthalmopathy. Per the second study: A patient counted as having stable Graves' hyperthyroidism if no progression to ophthalmopathy occurred over 18 months of follow-up. Hyperthyroidism patients were newly diagnosed, had a disease duration of under 2 months, and were aged 18 to 65 years. Patients with uncontrolled infections, other autoimmune diseases, pregnancy or lactation were excluded. Clinical symptoms, serum thyroxine and TRAb, thyroid ultrasound, and orbital computed tomography formed the basis for the diagnoses. The TCR CDR3 was subjected to a first round of RT-PCR using the HTBI primer set and the Qiagen OneStep RT-PCR kit. Blood samples also contained most of the expanded thyroid clonotypes (frequency above 0.001), which suggests that blood repertoires may reflect thyroid immune responses. A 13 V-J signature model separated ophthalmopathy from stable hyperthyroidism, with 87.88% sensitivity and just under 84% specificity in cross-validation and 80%/75% in testing. In validation, the model predicted progression to ophthalmopathy a median of about 6.5 months before onset, with around 70% sensitivity and roughly 79% specificity. TCR V-J signatures able to tell the groups apart were searched for in a discovery cohort of some 97 patients, of whom more than 40 had Graves' ophthalmopathy and about 60 had stable Graves' hyperthyroidism. Whether ophthalmopathy could be predicted prospectively was tested in an independent validation cohort made up of approximately 19 hyperthyroidism patients plus 17 patients who later progressed to ophthalmopathy. The approximately 97 discovery patients were randomly divided into training and test sets at a 7:3 ratio. Thyroid tissue and blood T-cell repertoires from more than five Graves' hyperthyroidism patients were also compared in the study. After sampling, hyperthyroidism patients received methimazole starting at 30 mg daily, and ophthalmopathy patients received high-dose intravenous methylprednisolone. Libraries were constructed in a second round of multiplex PCR, after which size selection and purification were performed. Libraries were sequenced paired-end with 100 bp reads on an Illumina HiSeq2000. SOAPnuke was used to process the raw data, throwing out any read that contained adapters or uncalled bases, had a mean Phred below 15, or lacked an exact constant-primer or identifier match. High-quality paired reads were merged with COPE v1.2.5, and unique nucleotide sequences were defined as clonotypes. Clonotypes were aligned to IMGT TRBV, TRBD and TRBJ reference segments using MiTCR v1.1. Only V-J combinations with frequency above 0.0001, covering 98% to 99.2% of repertoires, were analysed. A TCS score was defined as the ratio between F50 (clonal expansion) and ExV (chaos), using BLOSUM62-based TCRdist between CDR3 peptides within each V-J. Welch's t-statistics and random forest reduced several hundred V-J features to some 14, which were used in a naive Bayes classifier (R e1071). Sample size was not statistically predetermined, and blinding of investigators to group allocation was not performed. TCR Vbeta CDR3 sequencing of roughly 140 peripheral blood samples (around 45 ophthalmopathy, around 80 hyperthyroidism and approximately 17 progressor patients) is reported in the paper.

This sample comprised peripheral blood mononuclear cells (PBMCs), obtained at new diagnosis, from a patient treated with antithyroid drugs. The chain links TRBV12-3 or TRBV12-4 with TRBJ2-1, and 8 bases in between align with TRBD1. This sequence originates from a middle-aged woman with Graves disease. Donor details come from another sample of the same person, matched by shared clones. The CDR3 amino acid sequence is: CASRPTGADHNEQFF. The sequenced DNA is TGTGCCAGCAGGCCGACAGGGGCGGACCACAATGAGCAGTTCTTC.